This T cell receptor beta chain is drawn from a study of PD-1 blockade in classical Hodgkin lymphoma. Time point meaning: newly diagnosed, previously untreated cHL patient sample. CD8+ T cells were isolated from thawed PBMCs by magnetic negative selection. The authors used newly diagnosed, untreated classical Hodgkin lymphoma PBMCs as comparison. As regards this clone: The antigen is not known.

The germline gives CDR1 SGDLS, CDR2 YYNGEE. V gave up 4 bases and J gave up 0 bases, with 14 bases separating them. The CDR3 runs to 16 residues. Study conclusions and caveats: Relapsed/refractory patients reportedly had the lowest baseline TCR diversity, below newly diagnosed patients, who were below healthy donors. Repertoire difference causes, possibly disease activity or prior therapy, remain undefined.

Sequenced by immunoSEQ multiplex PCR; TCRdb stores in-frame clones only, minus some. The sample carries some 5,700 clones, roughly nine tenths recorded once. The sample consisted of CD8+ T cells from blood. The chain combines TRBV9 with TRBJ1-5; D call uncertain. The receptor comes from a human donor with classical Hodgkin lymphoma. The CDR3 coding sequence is TGTGCCAGCAGCTTCCGCGGGCTTCCTAGCAATCAGCCCCAGCATTTT. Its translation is CASSFRGLPSNQPQHF.